This TCR beta chain is drawn from a study of early T cells in non-severe SARS-CoV-2 infection. TCRdb independently ran MiXCR on the 5' RACE reads; one entry per CDR3 protein. The sample contains tens of thousands of distinct CDR3 sequences, about 16% of which appear only once. This clonotype has a handful of counts. V was pared by 5 bases and J by 1 base, with 7 bases between. Germline loops: CDR1 SEHNR, CDR2 FQNEAQ (reference sequence). The CDR3 extends over 13 amino acids. The chain couples TRBV7-9 to TRBJ2-3; D is uncertain. This receptor was obtained from an adult who was a healthcare worker with PCR-confirmed SARS-CoV-2 infection or an uninfected control (not recorded which). Sequences were obtained from whole blood. The CDR3 DNA is TGTGCCAGCAGCCCTAAGGGCACAGATACGCAGTATTTT. The encoded protein is CASSPKGTDTQYF.